This entry lists 10 T cell receptor beta chains sequenced from one sample in a study of beta chain features in type 1 diabetes. Their antigens are not known. Isolated RNA was reverse transcribed in full, so expressed TCRB transcripts were sequenced. Produced via immunoSEQ multiplex PCR; TCRdb's table is partial and in-frame only. In the table there are 250,000 to 350,000 clones, 14% to 15% of which are singletons. Whole-study findings and limits: Shortening of TCRB CDR3s, moderate but significant, appeared in all four CD4+ subsets of Type 1 diabetes patients.

The sample was naive CD4+ T cells from blood. These receptors all come from a man younger than 35 with type 1 diabetes.

This clone was picked up a small number of times. The chain has TRBV28 and TRBJ2-1, with 10 bases that match TRBD2. The ends lost 4 bases at V and 8 bases at J; junction bases unmatched: 14. Per the germline V gene, CDR1 is MDHEN and CDR2 is SYDVKM. The CDR3 is 17 residues long. The CDR3 sequence: CASSSSYPGTSEDEQFF. In nucleotides, the CDR3 is TGTGCCAGCAGTTCCAGCTACCCCGGGACTAGCGAAGATGAGCAGTTCTTC.

This clone was seen a few times. The J gene is TRBJ1-1, the V gene TRBV25-1; 7 bases match TRBD1. V was clipped by 1 base and J by 4 bases; unmatched bases: 9. In germline, CDR1 is MGHDK, CDR2 SYGVNS. The CDR3 spans 16 residues. DNA for the CDR3: TGTGCCAGCAGTGAATCTAGACAGGGTTGGGGCACTGAAGCTTTCTTT. This codes for CASSESRQGWGTEAFF.

This chain connects TRBV7-2 to TRBJ2-1; 13 bases match TRBD2. The ends lost 6 bases at V and 0 bases at J; junction bases unmatched: 2. The CDR3 is made up of 16 amino acids. Germline CDR1 SGHTA, CDR2 FQGNSA. Here the CDR3 DNA reads TGTGCCAGCAGTCGGACTAGCGGGAGCTCCTACAATGAGCAGTTCTTC. Encoded protein: CASSRTSGSSYNEQFF.

This clone showed up just a few times. The chain links TRBV9 to TRBJ2-7, with 8 bases lining up with TRBD2. Germline CDR1 reads SGDLS; CDR2 reads YYNGEE. The CDR3 has 15 amino acids. V lost 3 bases to trimming and J lost 0 bases; unmatched junction nucleotides: 5. The CDR3 nucleotides read TGTGCCAGCAGCGCGGGGGGGGGAAGCTCCTACGAGCAGTACTTC. Its translation is CASSAGGGSSYEQYF.

This clone was picked up a small number of times. The CDR3 region is CASLESGTSGDNEQFF. The CDR3 DNA reads TGCGCCAGCCTCGAGTCTGGGACTAGCGGCGACAATGAGCAGTTCTTC. V gene TRBV5-1 combines with J gene TRBJ2-1; TRBD2 aligns across 11 bases. The V gene's germline CDR1 is SGHRS and CDR2 YFSETQ. V gave up 7 bases and J gave up 5 bases; unmatched junction bases: 11. There are 16 residues in the CDR3.

The chain joins TRBV9 to TRBJ2-1, with 8 bases aligning to TRBD1. The J segment lost 8 bases and the V segment lost 3 bases, leaving 7 bases of the junction unmatched. This CDR3 has 14 amino acids. Germline V lookup: CDR1 SGDLS, CDR2 YYNGEE. The CDR3 loop is CASSGGRGLHEQFF. The CDR3, as DNA: TGTGCCAGCAGCGGCGGCAGGGGGCTACATGAGCAGTTCTTC.

The chain couples TRBV5-1 to TRBJ2-3, with D unclear. The length of the CDR3 is 13 residues. Germline assignment: CDR1 SGHRS and CDR2 YFSETQ. V shed 1 base and J shed 4 bases, with 7 bases lying between them. The CDR3 DNA reads TGCGCCAGCAGCTTGCTCCTCCCAGATACGCAGTATTTT. Translated, it gives CASSLLLPDTQYF.

This clone was counted only a few times. The V call is TRBV2, the J call TRBJ1-5, with 9 nucleotides matching TRBD1. CDR3 size: 13 residues. J gave up 4 bases and V 7 bases, and 2 bases lay outside the gene matches. CDR1 and CDR2 from the germline V gene are SNHLY and FYNNEI. The CDR3 bases are TGTGCCAGCATGGGGACAGGGAATCAGCCCCAGCATTTT. Residues: CASMGTGNQPQHF.

This chain links TRBV14 with TRBJ1-1, with a tentative D call TRBD1 (6 bases). Germline V gives CDR1 SGHDN, CDR2 FVKESK. CDR3 length: 15 amino acids. Trimming cost V 4 bases and J 2 bases, with 14 bases left between them. This CDR3 is CASSRVSQGNTEAFF. As DNA, the CDR3 is TGTGCCAGCAGCCGAGTATCACAGGGAAACACTGAAGCTTTCTTT. The full variable domain, completed using reference TRBV14 and TRBJ1-1, is EAGVTQFPSHSVIEKGQTVTLRCDPISGHDNLYWYRRVMGKEIKFLLHFVKESKQDESGMPNNRFLAERTGGTYSTLKVQPAELEDSGVYFCASSRVSQGNTEAFFGQGTRLTVV.

The J gene is TRBJ2-5, the V gene TRBV9; 7 bases match TRBD1. V lost 1 base, J lost 5 bases, and 2 bases stayed unmatched. CDR1 is SGDLS, CDR2 YYNGEE, per germline. CDR3 length equals 13 residues. The DNA of the CDR3 is TGTGCCAGCAGCGTATCGACAGGGGAGACCCAGTACTTC. This gives the protein CASSVSTGETQYF.